The clone carrying this T cell receptor beta chain came up a few times. Antigen: not known. This sample is part of a study of OX40 agonist ivuxolimab in advanced cancers. Study-wide findings and caveats: The study observed clonal expansion of CD4+ and CD8+ blood T cells by week 6 at 0.1 to 3.0 mg/kg.

Sequenced by immunoSEQ multiplex PCR; TCRdb stores in-frame clones only, minus some. The repertoire holds 65,000 to 75,000 clones, with around 84% as singletons. Sequencing was performed on CD4+ or CD8+ T cells sorted from blood, taken in a trial of the OX40 agonist ivuxolimab. The sequence was collected from an adult with an advanced solid tumor such as melanoma, head and neck, liver or kidney cancer.

In DNA form, the CDR3 reads TGTGCCAGCAGTTTAGACAGCCTTGACAATCAGCCCCAGCATTTT. It is translated as CASSLDSLDNQPQHF. V is TRBV2 and J is TRBJ1-5; D may be TRBD1 (5 bases). Trimming removed 5 bases at V and 3 bases at J, with 14 bases between. In germline, CDR1 is SNHLY, CDR2 FYNNEI. CDR3 length equals 15 residues.